The clone carrying this TCR beta chain occurred once. Its antigen is not known. The data were obtained in a study of blood T cell dynamics during melanoma immunotherapy. Study-level information: First-line therapy was either pembrolizumab or nivolumab with ipilimumab for metastatic melanoma. Overall study findings and caveats: PBMC repertoires of eventual disease-control patients split at W3 into clonality or diversity gains.

As to time point: week 3, after first cycle of checkpoint inhibitor. Disease control meant complete response, partial response or stable disease at 12 weeks. Prior systemic cancer therapy, immunosuppressant use and other active malignancies excluded patients. Measured with immunoSEQ multiplex PCR; TCRdb has only the in-frame clones, and not every one. The top ten hold about 4.2% of the sample, which has 9,500 to 15,000 clones, around 89% seen once. Sequenced here: blood, sampled from a patient treated with checkpoint blockade. This receptor was identified in a human donor with melanoma.

For the CDR3, the DNA is TGTGCCAGCCATTACATTCAGAGAGACGAGCAGTACTTC. Its protein is CASHYIQRDEQYF. The chain has TRBV5-6 and TRBJ2-5; D is undetermined. The J call may not be correct, given that the DNA end is closer to TRBJ2-7. The length of the CDR3 is 13 residues. The germline gives CDR1 SGHDT, CDR2 YYEEEE.